The source of this TCR beta chain is a study of siplizumab effects on memory and regulatory T cells. This CDR3 spans 13 amino acids. Germline assignment: CDR1 LGHNT and CDR2 FRNRAP. V gave up 1 base and J gave up 0 bases, with 3 bases separating them. In regard to this clone: What it binds is unknown.

Whole-study findings and limits: Significant reduction of alloreactive sequences traceable to unstimulated CD4+ memory cells was observed with siplizumab. Tregs proliferating in siplizumab cultures lacked confirmation of their suppressive function. Siplizumab conditions gave an average of around 70% Treg-derived mappable alloreactive CD4+ clones, versus around 26% for controls.

Profiling relied on immunoSEQ multiplex PCR, and the TCRdb table lists in-frame clones only, not all of them. The sample comprises about 68,000 clones, 85% to 95% of which are singletons, and approximately 5.3% rests with the top ten. The J gene is TRBJ1-1, the V gene TRBV12-5; the D is unclear. What was sequenced was CD8+ T cells sorted from blood. This clonotype was obtained from a human donor in good health. The CDR3 sequence: CASGLEVNTEAFF. CDR3 in DNA: TGTGCTAGTGGTTTGGAGGTGAACACTGAAGCTTTCTTT.